These 5 T cell receptor beta chains were all obtained from the same sample, sequenced in a study of T cells after yellow fever vaccination. TCRdb re-analysed the 5' RACE reads in MiXCR, keeping a single row per CDR3 protein. The table shows about 400,000 distinct CDR3 sequences, with approximately 10% occurring only once. Material: PBMCs, obtained on the day of the first yellow fever vaccination. The origin of the receptors is a man younger than 35 who received the YFV17D yellow fever vaccine.

V and J are TRBV6-4 and TRBJ1-1; 9 nucleotides match TRBD1. CDR1 MRHNA and CDR2 SNTAGT come from the germline V gene. J gave up 5 bases and V 7 bases, and 8 bases lay outside the gene matches. The CDR3 runs 14 residues. CDR3 residues: CASMATGGSTEAFF. In DNA, the CDR3 is TGTGCCAGCATGGCAACAGGGGGCAGTACTGAAGCTTTCTTT.

This clonotype was picked up a small number of times. The chain uses TRBV28 and TRBJ2-7; D may be TRBD1 or TRBD2 (5 bases each). The germline CDR1 and CDR2 sequences are MDHEN and SYDVKM. The V end lost 6 bases, the J end lost 5 bases, and 20 bases lay between the germline ends. This CDR3 region has 15 residues. The CDR3, as DNA: TGTGCCAGCAGGCCAGGGACCGTAGAGCTCAACGAGCAGTACGTC. The encoded protein is CASRPGTVELNEQYV.

The gene calls are TRBV10-3 and TRBJ1-1; the D is unclear. The germline CDR1 and CDR2 sequences are ENHRY and SYGVKD. This CDR3 is built from 16 residues. Between the trimmed V and J ends, which lost 2 bases and 1 base, there was a span of 14 bases. The DNA of the CDR3 is TGTGCCATCAGTGAGCGAGAGGACGGATCGAACACTGAAGCTTTCTTT. Translating gives CAISEREDGSNTEAFF.

This clonotype was found a few times. The rearrangement joins TRBV2 to TRBJ2-1; no reliable D call. Germline loops: CDR1 SNHLY, CDR2 FYNNEI. The germline V and J ends were trimmed by 3 bases and 4 bases, with 13 bases remaining between them. The CDR3 is made up of 15 amino acids. CDR3 amino acids: CASSDNGLGYNEQFF. The CDR3, as DNA: TGTGCCAGCAGTGACAATGGGTTGGGGTACAATGAGCAGTTCTTC.

In this sample, this clonotype turned up a few times. V usage is TRBV20-1 and J usage is TRBJ1-3, with unresolved D. CDR3 size: 17 residues. With 4 bases removed from V and 4 bases from J, the gap between germline ends came to 23 bases. Per the germline V gene, CDR1 is DFQATT and CDR2 is SNEGSKA (reference sequence). The CDR3 spells CSANRPNVGNSGNTIYF. CDR3 DNA sequence: TGCAGTGCTAACCGACCGAATGTGGGAAACAGCGGAAACACCATATATTTT.